A single TCR beta chain is shown here with its context. The antigen remains undetermined. This entry belongs to a study of cytomegalovirus exposure and HLA in healthy donors. Study-wide background: Earlier, almost 120 million unique TCR beta sequences were recovered from approximately 180 million T cells by an analysis. The study's findings and limits: It was reported in a later analysis that an Asian-associated ancestry cluster showed fewer N-insertions than the roughly 670-donor mean. Later on, an analysis tied 15,000 to 20,000 TCR beta sequences to HLA alleles at 0.05 false discovery rate.

This CDR3 comprises 15 residues. The V segment lost 5 bases and the J segment 5 bases; nucleotides outside the gene matches: 10. Germline loops: CDR1 LNHDA, CDR2 SQIVND (reference sequence). A multiplex PCR was run with 60 Vbeta primers and 13 Jbeta primers. Sequencing used immunoSEQ multiplex PCR; TCRdb keeps in-frame clones, though not all of them. This table lists 200,000 to 250,000 clones. Sequencing was carried out using PBMCs. The TCR was taken from a girl between 2 and 10 years old in good health and CMV-seropositive. This chain connects TRBV19 to TRBJ2-5; 8 bases line up with TRBD2. CDR3 loop: CASSRAGAGEETQYF. CDR3 DNA: TGTGCCAGTAGTCGTGCAGGAGCGGGAGAGGAGACCCAGTACTTC. Variable domain in full (rest from reference TRBV19 and TRBJ2-5): DGGITQSPKYLFRKEGQNVTLSCEQNLNHDAMYWYRQDPGQGLRLIYYSQIVNDFQKGDIAEGYSVSREKKESFPLTVTSAQKNPTAFYLCASSRAGAGEETQYFGPGTRLLVL.